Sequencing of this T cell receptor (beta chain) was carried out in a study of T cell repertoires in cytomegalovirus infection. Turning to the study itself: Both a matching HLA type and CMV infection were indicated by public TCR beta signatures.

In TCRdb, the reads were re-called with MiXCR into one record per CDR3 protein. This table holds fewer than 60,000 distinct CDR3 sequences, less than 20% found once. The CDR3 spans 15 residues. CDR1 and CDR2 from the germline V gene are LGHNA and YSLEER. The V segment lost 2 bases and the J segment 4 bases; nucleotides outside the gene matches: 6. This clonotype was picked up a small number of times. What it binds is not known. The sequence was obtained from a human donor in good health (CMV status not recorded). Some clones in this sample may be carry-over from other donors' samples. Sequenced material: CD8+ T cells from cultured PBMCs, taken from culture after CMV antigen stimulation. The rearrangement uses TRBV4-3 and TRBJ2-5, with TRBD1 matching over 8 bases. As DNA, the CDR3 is TGCGCCAGCAGCCAACTAGACAGGGGCGGAGAGACCCAGTACTTC. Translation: CASSQLDRGGETQYF.